This TCR beta chain was observed in a study of T-cell reconstitution after alpha-beta-depleted transplantation in children. A TCRbeta library incorporating unique molecular identifiers was prepared. Each CDR3 protein is one row after TCRdb ran MiXCR on the PCR reads. The sample contains around 480,000 distinct CDR3 sequences, about 33% of which appear only once. In its sample, this clonotype was seen a few times. Trimming pared 7 bases from V and 1 base from J, leaving 18 bases between. CDR1 SQVTM and CDR2 ANQGSEA come from the germline V gene. The length of the CDR3 is 15 residues. This TCR came from a human donor who donated a stem cell graft to a child with aplastic anemia. The chain carries TRBV29-1 and TRBJ2-3; possibly TRBD1 for D (5 bases). The sequencing here drew on PBMCs from the stem cell graft donor, taken from the stem cell graft. CDR3 in amino acids: CSAVVTGFGTDTQYF. DNA for the CDR3: TGCAGCGCAGTCGTCACAGGATTCGGCACAGATACGCAGTATTTT.